Below are 15 T cell receptor beta chains sequenced from a single sample in a study of blood T cell repertoires in COVID-19. Repertoires were generated with immunoSEQ multiplex PCR, while TCRdb's copy carries only in-frame clones and drops some. The sample includes about 53,000 clones, roughly 79% seen only once; the top ten take 14%. The specimen was peripheral blood. The receptors were sampled from a human donor in a cohort sampled during active COVID-19.

This clone was observed a handful of times. V is TRBV11-3 and J is TRBJ2-1; TRBD1 matches 8 bases. This CDR3 spans 13 amino acids. CDR1 is SGHNT, CDR2 YENEEA, per germline. Trimming at V came to 4 bases and at J to 10 bases, leaving 6 bases not matched to a gene. CDR3: CASSSGGEGEQFF. As DNA, the CDR3 is TGTGCCAGCAGCTCAGGGGGCGAGGGGGAGCAGTTCTTC.

V is TRBV6-5 and J is TRBJ1-6; no reliable D call. CDR3 length equals 15 residues. V was shortened by 0 bases and J by 7 bases, with 10 bases between the two germline ends. Germline CDR1 and CDR2: MNHEY and SVGAGI. CDR3 DNA: TGTGCCAGCAGTTACTCTTTGCAGTTCAATTCACCCCTCCACTTT. Its protein is CASSYSLQFNSPLHF.

This clone was picked up one time. This chain connects TRBV9 to TRBJ2-3, with D possibly being TRBD1 (5 bases). Germline CDR1 reads SGDLS; CDR2 reads YYNGEE. This CDR3 has 15 residues. V lost 7 bases, J lost 4 bases, and 19 bases lay in between. In DNA, the CDR3 is TGTGCCAGCGAAGTTAGTAACAGGCGTCCAGATACGCAGTATTTT. Its translation is CASEVSNRRPDTQYF.

The genes are TRBV6-6 and TRBJ2-1; TRBD1 aligns across 7 bases. This CDR3 has 18 residues. V gave up 6 bases and J gave up 4 bases; unmatched junction bases: 18. Germline V CDR1 and CDR2: MNHNY, SVGAGI (reference sequence). CDR3 sequence (DNA): TGTGCCAGCAGACGAAGGGTCTTTTCAGGGGGTGGGTACAATGAGCAGTTCTTC. This codes for CASRRRVFSGGGYNEQFF.

This clone is a singleton in its sample. In DNA form, the CDR3 reads TGTGCCAGCAGTACAGGGAGCTCCTACAATGAGCAGTTCTTC. It is translated as CASSTGSSYNEQFF. This chain connects TRBV6-6 to TRBJ2-1; the D gene is possibly TRBD1 (6 bases). V was shortened by 5 bases and J by 0 bases, with 8 bases between the two germline ends. The CDR3 extends over 14 amino acids. Germline CDR1 reads MNHNY; CDR2 reads SVGAGI (reference sequence).

The chain has TRBV9 and TRBJ2-1; TRBD1 matches 10 bases. Germline CDR1 and CDR2: SGDLS and YYNGEE. This CDR3 has 16 amino acids. V was pared by 0 bases and J by 7 bases, with 7 bases of the junction left unmatched. The CDR3 loop is CASSVEATGGENEQFF. The CDR3 nucleotides read TGTGCCAGCAGCGTAGAGGCGACAGGGGGCGAGAATGAGCAGTTCTTC.

The gene calls are TRBV28 and TRBJ1-3, with 11 bases lining up with TRBD1. The CDR3 sequence is 14 residues long. J lost 0 bases, V lost 8 bases, and 0 bases had no gene match. Germline V lookup: CDR1 MDHEN, CDR2 SYDVKM. The CDR3 nucleotides are TGTGCCAGCGGGACAGGGGGCTCTGGAAACACCATATATTTT. This translates into CASGTGGSGNTIYF.

The chain has TRBV7-9 and TRBJ2-5; 9 bases map to TRBD1. Trimming at V came to 3 bases and at J to 5 bases, leaving 7 bases not matched to a gene. The CDR3 is made up of 15 amino acids. Per germline, CDR1 SEHNR and CDR2 FQNEAQ (reference sequence). The DNA of the CDR3 is TGTGCCAGCAGCTTGGTTACAGGGGGCCTGGAGACCCAGTACTTC. This gives the protein CASSLVTGGLETQYF.

The CDR3 here is CASSFRGGTYEQYF. The CDR3 DNA reads as TGTGCCAGCAGCTTCCGCGGGGGTACCTACGAGCAGTACTTC. J is TRBJ2-7 and V is TRBV7-3; 7 positions match TRBD2. CDR1 is SGHTA and CDR2 is FQGTGA in the germline V gene. V trimming: 3 bases; J trimming: 2 bases; junction bases outside the gene matches: 4. The CDR3 is 14 residues long.

The genes are TRBV18 and TRBJ2-7, with D possibly matching TRBD2 (7 bases). Germline loops: CDR1 KGHSH, CDR2 LQKENI. V was shortened by 8 bases and J by 7 bases, with 18 bases between the two germline ends. The CDR3 has 13 residues. This CDR3 is CASRGAGLREQYF. CDR3 DNA sequence: TGTGCCAGCCGGGGGGCAGGCTTGAGGGAGCAGTACTTC.

Comments on this clone: The junction and the germline gene differ at one end; a read error may be behind it. This chain uses TRBV12-5 with TRBJ2-3, with TRBD2 matching over 8 bases. Germline loops: CDR1 LGHNT, CDR2 FRNRAP. The CDR3 has 14 amino acids. CDR3 sequence (DNA): TGTGCTAGTGCCTTGGACGAGGGAGTGGCTAGCGGGCCCTTC. This codes for CASALDEGVASGPF.

The CDR3 DNA follows: TGTGCCAGCAGCTCCTCGGGAGGGGCTCAAGGAAACACCATATATTTT. Translated: CASSSSGGAQGNTIYF. The chain recombines TRBV7-9 with TRBJ1-3, with D possibly being TRBD1 (5 bases). Looked up from germline, CDR1 is SEHNR and CDR2 is FQNEAQ (reference sequence). The germline V and J ends were trimmed by 4 bases and 4 bases, with 17 bases remaining between them. CDR3 size: 16 residues.

This chain connects TRBV5-1 to TRBJ2-7, with 7 bases identical to TRBD1. The CDR3 is 14 amino acids. Germline values: CDR1 SGHRS, CDR2 YFSETQ. J lost 5 bases, V lost 3 bases, and 8 bases had no gene match. The CDR3: CASSSGGVDDEQYF. The CDR3 DNA follows: TGCGCCAGCAGCTCAGGGGGAGTGGACGACGAGCAGTACTTC.

The V gene is TRBV27, the J gene TRBJ2-4; D is unclear. The CDR3 consists of 16 residues. Trimming stripped 6 bases from V and 1 base from J, with 16 bases between. Germline V gene lookup returns CDR1 MNHEY and CDR2 SMNVEV (reference sequence). The CDR3 region has the DNA TGTGCCAGCAGCGAGGTGGCGGTAGGTGCCAAAAACATTCAGTACTTC. Translated, it gives CASSEVAVGAKNIQYF.

This clone has a handful of counts. The gene calls are TRBV3-1 (or the pseudogene TRBV3-2) and TRBJ1-4, with a tentative D call TRBD1 (6 bases). The CDR3 is made up of 14 amino acids. CDR1 and CDR2 (germline): LGHDT, YNNKEL (reference sequence). The V end lost 4 bases, the J end lost 5 bases, and 11 bases lay between the germline ends. The CDR3 region is CASSPRGTNEKLFF. CDR3 bases: TGTGCCAGCAGCCCCAGGGGTACAAATGAAAAACTGTTTTTT.